The rows below give T cell receptor beta chains drawn from one sample of a study of naive and memory T cell subsets. A single record per CDR3 protein comes from TCRdb applying MiXCR to the UMI-ligation and nested PCR reads. The sample includes approximately 150,000 distinct CDR3 sequences, under 25% of them seen just once. Sequenced sample: naive CD4+ T cells from blood. These receptor sequences come from a human donor in good health. Both conserved end residues are trimmed from each CDR3.

j_gene: TRBJ1-3
v_gene: TRBV28
CDR3aa: ASSLATLGNTIY

j_gene: TRBJ2-1
v_gene: TRBV12-3/TRBV12-4
CDR3aa: ASSRDRGYNEQF

j_gene: TRBJ1-2
v_gene: TRBV29-1
CDR3aa: SVEGGANYGYT

j_gene: TRBJ2-7
v_gene: TRBV2
CDR3aa: ASKKGSYEQY

j_gene: TRBJ2-7
v_gene: TRBV5-1
CDR3aa: ASSLGGQGFR

j_gene: TRBJ2-6
v_gene: TRBV15
CDR3aa: ATSAIVSGANVLT

j_gene: TRBJ2-7
v_gene: TRBV11-1
CDR3aa: ASSLAGNSYEQY

j_gene: TRBJ2-6
v_gene: TRBV20-1
CDR3aa: SAQQPSRANVLT

j_gene: TRBJ2-3
v_gene: TRBV27
CDR3aa: ASSLVLASDTQY

j_gene: TRBJ2-6
v_gene: TRBV28
CDR3aa: ASTKNRGSSGANVLT

j_gene: TRBJ1-1
v_gene: TRBV5-1
CDR3aa: ASSLAAPENTEAF

j_gene: TRBJ2-1
v_gene: TRBV23-1
CDR3aa: ATSEGRNEQF

j_gene: TRBJ2-1
v_gene: TRBV7-2
CDR3aa: ASSLVPHEQF

j_gene: TRBJ2-1
v_gene: TRBV7-7
CDR3aa: ASSLTGAYNEQF

j_gene: TRBJ1-5
v_gene: TRBV24-1
CDR3aa: ATQGQSSNQPQH

j_gene: TRBJ2-7
v_gene: TRBV12-3/TRBV12-4
CDR3aa: ASSLSSGTSYEQY

j_gene: TRBJ2-7
v_gene: TRBV4-1
CDR3aa: ASSQLTRDYEQY

j_gene: TRBJ2-1
v_gene: TRBV20-1
CDR3aa: SARELGYEQF

j_gene: TRBJ2-2
v_gene: TRBV12-3/TRBV12-4
CDR3aa: ATDGQTSRYGELF

j_gene: TRBJ2-1
v_gene: TRBV12-3/TRBV12-4
CDR3aa: ASYRDSQYNEQF

j_gene: TRBJ2-3
v_gene: TRBV6-2/TRBV6-3
CDR3aa: VSTNAGSQY

j_gene: TRBJ2-1
v_gene: TRBV28
CDR3aa: ASSPPGLPNEQF

j_gene: TRBJ2-7
v_gene: TRBV10-3
CDR3aa: AISESGQNYGEQY

j_gene: TRBJ2-7
v_gene: TRBV10-2
CDR3aa: ASSPAYEQY

j_gene: TRBJ2-1
v_gene: TRBV20-1
CDR3aa: SARRLGPYNEQF

j_gene: TRBJ2-5
v_gene: TRBV29-1
CDR3aa: SVEAGHRTGGVQETQY

j_gene: TRBJ2-7
v_gene: TRBV11-2
CDR3aa: ASSLGLHSYEQY

j_gene: TRBJ1-1
v_gene: TRBV5-1
CDR3aa: ASSLARGTGVAEAF

j_gene: TRBJ1-4
v_gene: TRBV19
CDR3aa: ASTLLSATNEKLF

j_gene: TRBJ1-5
v_gene: TRBV12-3/TRBV12-4
CDR3aa: ASSLWGNNQPQH

j_gene: TRBJ2-7
v_gene: TRBV29-1
CDR3aa: SVDLGYEQY

j_gene: TRBJ2-1
v_gene: TRBV7-2
CDR3aa: ASSEWPIDNEQF